The 32 T cell receptor beta chains listed next were all sequenced from one sample in a study of blood T cell repertoires in COVID-19. The assay was immunoSEQ multiplex PCR, and TCRdb's table has in-frame clones only and misses some. The sample contains 95,000 to 110,000 clones, roughly 90% of which appear only once. Sequencing was done on a sample of peripheral blood. The receptors derive from a human donor in a cohort sampled during active COVID-19.

The rearrangement joins TRBV28 to TRBJ1-4; 7 nucleotides line up with TRBD1. From germline, CDR1 is MDHEN and CDR2 SYDVKM. The junction had 6 bases not matched to a gene; V was cut back by 6 bases and J by 8 bases. The CDR3 consists of 13 residues. In DNA, the CDR3 is TGTGCCAGCAGCAACCCACAGGGGGAAAAACTGTTTTTT. Protein product: CASSNPQGEKLFF.

The chain links TRBV9 to TRBJ2-2, with 11 bases identical to TRBD2. V shed 4 bases and J 2 bases; nucleotides not matched to a gene: 4. Germline V gives CDR1 SGDLS, CDR2 YYNGEE. CDR3 length: 16 amino acids. This CDR3 is CASSPRLAGNTGELFF. The CDR3 DNA follows: TGTGCCAGCAGCCCCCGACTAGCGGGAAACACCGGGGAGCTGTTTTTT.

The chain combines TRBV11-1 with TRBJ1-3; tentatively, D is TRBD1 (5 bases). Germline values: CDR1 SGHAT, CDR2 FQDESV (reference sequence). This CDR3 has 16 amino acids. V lost 5 bases, J lost 0 bases, and 14 bases lay in between. CDR3 DNA sequence: TGTGCCAGCAGCATCCGACAGAAATCCTCTGGAAACACCATATATTTT. Its protein is CASSIRQKSSGNTIYF.

The chain recombines TRBV6-5 with TRBJ2-2; possibly TRBD1 for D (6 bases). Germline values: CDR1 MNHEY, CDR2 SVGAGI. The V and J ends lost 0 bases and 4 bases respectively, with 9 bases between them. CDR3 length: 15 amino acids. CDR3 DNA sequence: TGTGCCAGCAGTTACTCGGGGACATCCACCGGGGAGCTGTTTTTT. Residues: CASSYSGTSTGELFF.

This sequence joins TRBV2 and TRBJ2-1; a possible D gene is TRBD1 (6 bases). This CDR3 region has 14 residues. Deletions cut 4 bases from V and 3 bases from J, with 10 bases between. The germline V gene encodes CDR1 SNHLY and CDR2 FYNNEI. The CDR3 is CASSAQGFYNEQFF. The CDR3 coding sequence is TGTGCCAGCAGTGCACAGGGCTTCTACAATGAGCAGTTCTTC.

The chain has TRBV9 and TRBJ2-3; 9 bases match TRBD2. The germline V gene has CDR1 SGDLS and CDR2 YYNGEE. CDR3 length: 16 amino acids. V lost 0 bases, J lost 5 bases, and 7 bases stayed unmatched. The CDR3 is CASSVVAGGPGDTQYF. The CDR3 nucleotides read TGTGCCAGCAGCGTAGTGGCGGGGGGGCCTGGAGATACGCAGTATTTT.

The V and J genes are TRBV4-3 and TRBJ2-4, with a tentative D call TRBD2 (5 bases). Looked up from germline, CDR1 is LGHNA and CDR2 is YSLEER. The CDR3 runs to 15 residues. V gave up 2 bases and J gave up 5 bases, with 13 bases separating them. CDR3 sequence (DNA): TGCGCCAGCAGCCAACTTGTAGGGAGCCAAAACATTCAGTACTTC. Protein product: CASSQLVGSQNIQYF.

This chain uses TRBV3-1 (or the pseudogene TRBV3-2) with TRBJ2-1; 14 bases match TRBD2. The CDR3 totals 17 residues. The germline V gene has CDR1 LGHDT and CDR2 YNNKEL (reference sequence). With V trimmed by 4 bases and J by 4 bases, 6 bases remained unmatched. CDR3 in amino acids: CASSPYGLAGGYNEQFF. DNA for the CDR3: TGTGCCAGCAGCCCCTATGGACTAGCGGGAGGTTACAATGAGCAGTTCTTC.

This sequence joins TRBV27 and TRBJ2-7, with TRBD2 as a possible D gene (5 bases). Germline V gene data show CDR1 as MNHEY and CDR2 as SMNVEV (reference sequence). V gave up 3 bases and J gave up 5 bases, with 14 bases separating them. The CDR3 is made up of 14 amino acids. The CDR3 DNA is TGTGCCAGCAGTTTGCGGGCCGGCTTTAACGAGCAGTACTTC. Translated, it gives CASSLRAGFNEQYF.

This rearrangement joins TRBV4-2 to TRBJ2-1; 8 bases line up with TRBD2. After removal of 0 bases from V and 4 bases from J, the junction contained 5 bases not matched to a gene. CDR1 and CDR2 from the germline V gene are LGHNA and YNFKEQ. The CDR3 loop spans 16 amino acids. CDR3 nucleotides: TGTGCCAGCAGCCAAGATCTGGCTAGCGGGTACAATGAGCAGTTCTTC. This encodes CASSQDLASGYNEQFF.

As DNA, the CDR3 is TGTGCCAGCAGTCTAAACTTGAACACTGAAGCTTTCTTT. Its translation: CASSLNLNTEAFF. V usage is TRBV6-5 and J usage is TRBJ1-1; D remains unclear. The V end lost 5 bases, the J end lost 0 bases, and 7 bases lay between the germline ends. CDR3 length: 13 amino acids. Germline V gives CDR1 MNHEY, CDR2 SVGAGI.

The chain couples TRBV6-2 or TRBV6-3 to TRBJ2-3, with TRBD2 identical over 11 bases. The CDR3 is 15 residues long. V shed 2 bases, J shed 4 bases, and the junction held 2 bases outside the gene matches. Germline V gene sequence: CDR1 MNHEY, CDR2 SVGEGT. CDR3 sequence (DNA): TGTGCCAGCAGTTACGTAGCGGGGGGGCCAGATACGCAGTATTTT. Its translation: CASSYVAGGPDTQYF.

The chain links TRBV28 to TRBJ1-3; no clear D. Deletions cut 2 bases from V and 4 bases from J, with 6 bases between. Germline assignment: CDR1 MDHEN and CDR2 SYDVKM. CDR3 length: 13 residues. The CDR3 spells CASSLAGGNTIYF. DNA of the CDR3: TGTGCCAGCAGTTTAGCTGGCGGAAACACCATATATTTT.

CDR3 bases: TGTGCCAGCAGCCGCTGGACAGGGAATTTGAGGGAGCAGTACTTC. Its translation: CASSRWTGNLREQYF. The rearrangement joins TRBV27 to TRBJ2-7; the match to TRBD1 covers 8 bases. With V trimmed by 6 bases and J by 7 bases, 14 bases remained unmatched. Germline values: CDR1 MNHEY, CDR2 SMNVEV (reference sequence). This CDR3 region has 15 residues.

The chain couples TRBV6-1 to TRBJ2-3; a possible D gene is TRBD2 (7 bases). The CDR3 extends over 16 amino acids. Germline V gene lookup returns CDR1 MNHNS and CDR2 SASEGT. V lost 4 bases, J lost 2 bases, and 16 bases lay in between. The CDR3 DNA follows: TGTGCCAGCAGTGCACGGGGGGCGCTTCCCACAGATACGCAGTATTTT. Its translation is CASSARGALPTDTQYF.

This chain connects TRBV19 to TRBJ2-2; possibly TRBD2 for D (6 bases). The germline V and J ends were trimmed by 7 bases and 4 bases, with 16 bases remaining between them. Germline V gene sequence: CDR1 LNHDA, CDR2 SQIVND (reference sequence). This CDR3 is built from 15 residues. The CDR3 here is CASTYGGSPTGELFF. DNA for the CDR3: TGTGCCAGTACGTACGGGGGTTCCCCCACCGGGGAGCTGTTTTTT. The variable domain in full, completed from reference TRBV19 and TRBJ2-2, reads DGGITQSPKYLFRKEGQNVTLSCEQNLNHDAMYWYRQDPGQGLRLIYYSQIVNDFQKGDIAEGYSVSREKKESFPLTVTSAQKNPTAFYLCASTYGGSPTGELFFGEGSRLTVL.

The chain employs TRBV10-3 and TRBJ2-1, with 7 bases that match TRBD2. This CDR3 contains 13 residues. V was pared by 6 bases and J by 2 bases, with 1 base of the junction left unmatched. In germline, CDR1 is ENHRY, CDR2 SYGVKD. In DNA form, the CDR3 reads TGTGCCATCAGGAGCGGGACCTACAATGAGCAGTTCTTC. This encodes CAIRSGTYNEQFF.

The chain carries TRBV5-6 and TRBJ2-7; no clear D gene. Per the germline V gene, CDR1 is SGHDT and CDR2 is YYEEEE. V lost 3 bases and J lost 3, with 4 bases in between. There are 11 residues in the CDR3. This CDR3 reads CASSSLYEQYF. The CDR3 nucleotides are TGTGCCAGCAGCTCCCTCTACGAGCAGTACTTC.

This sequence joins TRBV28 and TRBJ1-2; TRBD1 is a possible D gene (5 bases). The CDR3 is 13 residues long. Trimming took 2 bases from V and 4 from J, leaving 8 bases between them. Germline V gene data show CDR1 as MDHEN and CDR2 as SYDVKM. This CDR3 reads CASSLGGSYGYTF. The CDR3 coding sequence is TGTGCCAGCAGTTTAGGGGGGAGCTATGGCTACACCTTC.

The chain is built from TRBV7-9 and TRBJ2-3, with TRBD1 identical over 9 bases. The germline gives CDR1 SEHNR, CDR2 FQNEAQ (reference sequence). The CDR3 is made up of 15 amino acids. J gave up 1 base and V 4 bases, and 3 bases lay outside the gene matches. CDR3 bases: TGTGCCAGCAGCTCCCGGGACAGGGGCACAGATACGCAGTATTTT. It yields the protein CASSSRDRGTDTQYF. The full variable domain, in which reference TRBV7-9 and TRBJ2-3 provide the parts outside the CDR3, is DTGVSQNPRHKITKRGQNVTFRCDPISEHNRLYWYRQTLGQGPEFLTYFQNEAQLEKSRLLSDRFSAERPKGSFSTLEIQRTEQGDSAMYLCASSSRDRGTDTQYFGPGTRLTVL.

The rearrangement uses TRBV12-1 and TRBJ2-3; the D call in the table, TRBD2, was not verified against the DNA. TRBV12-1 is noted as a pseudogene. The CDR3 has 17 residues. The CDR3 loop reads CASSFAAASGSTDTQYF. Written as DNA, the CDR3 is TGTGCCAGCAGCTTTGCGGCGGCTAGCGGGAGCACAGATACGCAGTATTTT.

CDR3 residues: CASSIDPTPTGHTDTQYF. DNA of the CDR3: TGTGCCAGTAGTATAGACCCAACACCGACAGGGCACACAGATACGCAGTATTTT. The chain is built from TRBV19 and TRBJ2-3; TRBD1 aligns across 7 bases. J gave up 2 bases and V 0 bases, and 11 bases lay outside the gene matches. The CDR3 contains 18 residues. Germline V lookup: CDR1 LNHDA, CDR2 SQIVND (reference sequence).

V and J are TRBV4-1 and TRBJ2-2; D might be TRBD1 (6 bases). This CDR3 has 17 amino acids. V lost 2 bases, J lost 7 bases, and 20 bases lay in between. Germline assignment: CDR1 MGHRA and CDR2 YSYEKL. CDR3 nucleotides: TGCGCCAGCAGCCAAAAATGGGCAGGGGTGTCGGTCGGGGAGCTGTTTTTT. Its protein product is CASSQKWAGVSVGELFF.

This rearrangement joins TRBV11-2 to TRBJ2-3; D remains unclear. Germline V gives CDR1 SGHAT, CDR2 FQNNGV. Trimming took off 0 bases at V and 8 bases at J, with 9 bases between the two ends. CDR3 size: 13 residues. This CDR3 is CASSLDRVSTQYF. For the CDR3, the DNA is TGTGCCAGCAGCTTAGATCGAGTATCTACGCAGTATTTT. The complete variable domain, with remaining parts taken from reference TRBV11-2 and TRBJ2-3, reads EAGVAQSPRYKIIEKRQSVAFWCNPISGHATLYWYQQILGQGPKLLIQFQNNGVVDDSQLPKDRFSAERLKGVDSTLKIQPAKLEDSAVYLCASSLDRVSTQYFGPGTRLTVL.

This clone was seen only once. The chain couples TRBV4-1 to TRBJ1-1; D possibly corresponds to TRBD1 (6 bases). Germline V gene lookup returns CDR1 MGHRA and CDR2 YSYEKL. This CDR3 has 16 amino acids. Trimming shortened V by 3 bases and J by 1 base, and 15 bases separated the two germline ends. In nucleotides, the CDR3 is TGCGCCAGCAGCCACGTAAGGGCAGGGGAGAACACTGAAGCTTTCTTT. This sequence encodes CASSHVRAGENTEAFF.

The J gene is TRBJ2-2, the V gene TRBV6-5; tentatively, D is TRBD1 (6 bases). This CDR3 comprises 14 residues. Trimming removed 6 bases at V and 1 base at J, with 9 bases between. Germline-derived CDR1 and CDR2 are MNHEY and SVGAGI. DNA of the CDR3: TGTGCCAGCAGCCCACAGGGGAACACCGGGGAGCTGTTTTTT. It specifies CASSPQGNTGELFF.

This sequence joins TRBV4-1 and TRBJ2-5; D possibly corresponds to TRBD2 (5 bases). Germline CDR1 and CDR2: MGHRA and YSYEKL. V was trimmed by 3 bases and J by 1 base, leaving 9 bases between them. CDR3 length: 14 residues. The CDR3 DNA is TGCGCCAGCAGCCACCCGGACTTCCAAGAGACCCAGTACTTC. This sequence encodes CASSHPDFQETQYF.

This chain links TRBV2 with TRBJ2-7; the D is unclear. With 4 bases removed from V and 6 bases from J, the gap between germline ends came to 7 bases. The CDR3 runs to 11 residues. Germline values: CDR1 SNHLY, CDR2 FYNNEI. CDR3 in DNA: TGTGCCAGCAGTGCCGCGGTCGAGCAGTACTTC. Amino acids: CASSAAVEQYF.

This clone showed up just a few times. V and J are TRBV11-2 and TRBJ1-2; D might be TRBD1 (6 bases). Deletions cut 5 bases from V and 0 bases from J, with 10 bases between. Germline V CDR1 and CDR2: SGHAT, FQNNGV. CDR3 length equals 14 residues. This chain's CDR3 is CASSVTGANYGYTF. DNA for the CDR3: TGTGCCAGCAGCGTGACAGGAGCTAACTATGGCTACACCTTC.

This chain uses TRBV11-2 with TRBJ2-5; tentative D call: TRBD1 (5 bases). Germline values: CDR1 SGHAT, CDR2 FQNNGV. This CDR3 has 15 amino acids. V was clipped by 2 bases and J by 5 bases, with 15 bases between them. CDR3 nucleotides: TGTGCCAGCAGCTTATCGGGCTCTTCAGGGGAGACCCAGTACTTC. This translates into CASSLSGSSGETQYF.

For this clone: A read error may account for a junction end that differs from germline. This chain connects TRBV5-1 to TRBJ2-3; perhaps TRBD2 as D (5 bases). Germline CDR1 and CDR2: SGHRS and YFSETQ. This CDR3 comprises 14 residues. In DNA form, the CDR3 reads TGCGCCAGCAGCTTTAACAGCGGCACAAATACGCAGTATTTT. Translated: CASSFNSGTNTQYF.

The CDR3 sequence: CASSFQTGPYTF. CDR3 coding DNA: TGTGCCAGCAGTTTCCAAACAGGGCCCTATACCTTC. The chain combines TRBV28 with TRBJ1-2; a weak D match, TRBD1 (6 bases). The ends were cut back, 3 bases at V and 14 bases at J, with 16 bases in the middle. The CDR3 consists of 12 residues. Per the germline V gene, CDR1 is MDHEN and CDR2 is SYDVKM.